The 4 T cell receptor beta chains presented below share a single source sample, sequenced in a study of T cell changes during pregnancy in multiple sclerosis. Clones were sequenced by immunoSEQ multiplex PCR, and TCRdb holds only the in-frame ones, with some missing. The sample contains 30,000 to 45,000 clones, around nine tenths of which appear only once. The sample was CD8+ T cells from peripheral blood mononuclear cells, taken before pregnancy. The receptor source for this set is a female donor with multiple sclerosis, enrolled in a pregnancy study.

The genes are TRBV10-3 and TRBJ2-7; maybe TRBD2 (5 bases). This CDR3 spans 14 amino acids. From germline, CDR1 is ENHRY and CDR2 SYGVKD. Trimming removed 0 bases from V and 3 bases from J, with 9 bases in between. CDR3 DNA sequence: TGTGCCATCAGTGAGTCTCAAGGGAGCTACGAGCAGTACTTC. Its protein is CAISESQGSYEQYF.

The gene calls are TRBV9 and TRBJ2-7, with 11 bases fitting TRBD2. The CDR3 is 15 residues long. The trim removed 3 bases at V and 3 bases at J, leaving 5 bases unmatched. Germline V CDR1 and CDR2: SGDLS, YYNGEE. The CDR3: CASSATGLADYEQYF. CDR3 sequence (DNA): TGTGCCAGCAGCGCCACGGGACTAGCGGACTACGAGCAGTACTTC.

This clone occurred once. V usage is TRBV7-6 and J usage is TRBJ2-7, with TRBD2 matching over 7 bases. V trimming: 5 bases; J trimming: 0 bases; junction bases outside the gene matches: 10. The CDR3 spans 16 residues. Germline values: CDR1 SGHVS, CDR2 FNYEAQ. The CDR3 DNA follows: TGTGCCAGCAGCCAAACAAAGCTAGCGGACTCCTACGAGCAGTACTTC. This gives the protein CASSQTKLADSYEQYF.

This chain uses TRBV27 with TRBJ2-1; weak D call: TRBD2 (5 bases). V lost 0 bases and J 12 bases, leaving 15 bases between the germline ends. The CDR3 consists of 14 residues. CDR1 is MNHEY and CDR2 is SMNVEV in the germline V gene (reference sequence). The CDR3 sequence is CASSLSVHFGGQFF. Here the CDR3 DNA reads TGTGCCAGCAGTTTATCGGTCCATTTCGGAGGGCAGTTCTTC.